This passage covers 25 T cell receptor beta chains from one sample sequenced in a study of blood T cells in healthy people across ages (dated by TCRdb to 2015 to 2017). The method behind the library was 5' RACE. The instrument given in TCRdb is Illumina HiSeq 2500. A second PCR of roughly 7 to 11 cycles was performed with a sample-barcoded 5' primer and a J-beta primer mix. The public reads were run again by TCRdb, first through fastp at Q25 and then through MiXCR, and only productive beta chains were kept. Identical CDR3 protein sequences are pooled into one entry, listed with their most common genes and DNA. The sample table contains more than 700,000 distinct CDR3 sequences; only one count was recorded for around 50% of them. The ten most abundant clones make up roughly 18% of the sample. The source material was blood. These receptors were taken from a man older than 75 in good health.

This clonotype has a handful of counts. The chain uses TRBV24-1 and TRBJ2-1, with 7 bases aligning to TRBD1. CDR1 is KGHDR and CDR2 is SFDVKD in the germline V gene. The CDR3 totals 16 residues. V lost 7 bases, J lost 1 base, and 9 bases stayed unmatched. CDR3 sequence reads: CATSDRRGRSYNEQFF. The CDR3 DNA is TGTGCCACCAGCGACCGCAGGGGGAGATCCTACAATGAGCAGTTCTTC.

This clonotype was detected ten times or more. V usage is TRBV24-1 and J usage is TRBJ2-5, with TRBD1 matching over 8 bases. The CDR3 is made up of 17 amino acids. V lost 1 base to trimming and J lost 1 base; unmatched junction nucleotides: 7. The germline gives CDR1 KGHDR, CDR2 SFDVKD. CDR3 sequence: CATSDFAGGLSQETQYF. DNA for the CDR3: TGTGCCACCAGTGATTTCGCAGGGGGCTTAAGCCAAGAGACCCAGTACTTC.

To note about this clonotype: The junction differs from germline at one of its ends, possibly a read error. The chain uses TRBV6-2 or TRBV6-3 and TRBJ2-3; D unclear. In germline, CDR1 is MNHEY, CDR2 SVGEGT. The CDR3 runs 13 residues. CDR3 in DNA: TGTGTCAGCAGTTACCTAGATACAGATACGCAGTATTTT. Its translation: CVSSYLDTDTQYF.

This clonotype showed up just a few times. A read error may be the cause here, since a much bigger clone is one base away. V gene TRBV20-1 combines with J gene TRBJ2-5; 12 bases are a match to TRBD1. V shed 5 bases, J shed 11 bases, and the junction held 15 bases outside the gene matches. The CDR3 runs 15 residues. Germline CDR1 reads DFQATT; CDR2 reads SNEGSKA (reference sequence). The CDR3: CSAYGTGGWGNEQYF. The CDR3 coding sequence is TGCAGTGCTTACGGGACAGGGGGCTGGGGGAATGAGCAGTACTTC.

This clonotype has only one observation. This sequence may be a read error, since a much larger clone differs from it by one base. The V call is TRBV28, the J call TRBJ2-5; D perhaps matches TRBD2 (6 bases). The V and J ends lost 5 bases and 7 bases respectively, with 26 bases between them. The CDR3 totals 17 residues. Germline lookup yields CDR1 MDHEN and CDR2 SYDVKM. The chain's CDR3 is CASSPLGSSGLKGTQYF. CDR3 nucleotides: TGTGCCAGCAGTCCCCTGGGGAGTAGCGGTCTAAAAGGGACCCAGTACTTC. Complete variable domain (other parts from reference TRBV28 and TRBJ2-5): DVKVTQSSRYLVKRTGEKVFLECVQDMDHENMFWYRQDPGLGLRLIYFSYDVKMKEKGDIPEGYSVSREKKERFSLILESASTNQTSMYLCASSPLGSSGLKGTQYFGPGTRLLVL.

The rearrangement links TRBV7-3 to TRBJ2-2; no definite D call. Germline V gives CDR1 SGHTA, CDR2 FQGTGA. This CDR3 is built from 17 residues. V was shortened by 1 base and J by 1 base, with 13 bases between the two germline ends. CDR3 amino acids: CASSLIVVSGNTGELFF. Written as DNA, the CDR3 is TGTGCCAGCAGCTTAATTGTCGTCTCGGGGAACACCGGGGAGCTGTTTTTT. The full variable domain, its missing parts supplied by reference TRBV7-3 and TRBJ2-2, is GAGVSQTPSNKVTEKGKYVELRCDPISGHTALYWYRQSLGQGPEFLIYFQGTGAADDSGLPNDRFFAVRPEGSVSTLKIQRTERGDSAVYLCASSLIVVSGNTGELFFGEGSRLTVL.

The chain uses TRBV29-1 and TRBJ2-7, with TRBD1 matching over 9 bases. There are 13 residues in the CDR3. The V and J ends lost 6 bases and 4 bases, in that order; junction bases with no gene match: 7. CDR1 is SQVTM and CDR2 is ANQGSEA in the germline V gene. The CDR3 region is CSVTGTGFYEQYF. CDR3 nucleotides: TGCAGCGTCACCGGGACAGGGTTTTACGAGCAGTACTTC.

This rearrangement joins TRBV5-1 to TRBJ2-3, with D perhaps TRBD1 (5 bases). Between the trimmed V and J ends, which lost 5 bases and 2 bases, there was a span of 12 bases. Germline values: CDR1 SGHRS, CDR2 YFSETQ. This CDR3 has 14 residues. The CDR3 coding sequence is TGCGCCAGCAGGACGGACACCAACACAGATACGCAGTATTTT. This sequence encodes CASRTDTNTDTQYF.

The chain links TRBV30 to TRBJ1-2, with unresolved D. Germline V lookup: CDR1 GTSNPN, CDR2 SVGIG (reference sequence). CDR3 size: 13 residues. V was trimmed by 4 bases and J by 4 bases, leaving 13 bases between them. The CDR3 DNA reads as TGTGCCTGGAACTCACCTGTTACCTATGGCTACACCTTC. Protein: CAWNSPVTYGYTF.

On this clonotype: A much more abundant neighbour one base away suggests this may be a read error. V and J are TRBV5-5 and TRBJ1-2; 9 bases are shared with TRBD1. This CDR3 contains 16 residues. Germline CDR1 is SGHKS and CDR2 is YYEKEE (reference sequence). The CDR3 is CASRRGNRGRDYGNTF. DNA of the CDR3: TGTGCCAGCAGGCGTGGGAACAGGGGGCGCGACTATGGCAACACCTTC.

The chain links TRBV7-2 to TRBJ2-5, with D perhaps assigned TRBD1 or TRBD2 (5 bases each). Germline V gene sequence: CDR1 SGHTA, CDR2 FQGNSA. Trimming took off 2 bases at V and 5 bases at J, with 12 bases between the two ends. The CDR3 extends over 14 amino acids. CDR3 bases: TGTGCCAGCAGCTTATGGCAGGGACGGGAGACCCAGTACTTC. Residues: CASSLWQGRETQYF.

This sequence joins TRBV15 and TRBJ1-2, with 7 positions matching TRBD1. The germline V gene has CDR1 LNHNV and CDR2 YYDKDF (reference sequence). The length of the CDR3 is 15 residues. Trimming took 3 bases from V and 0 from J; bases not matched to a gene: 4. The CDR3 here is CATSSPGQPNYGYTF. CDR3 nucleotide sequence: TGTGCCACCAGCAGCCCGGGACAGCCTAACTATGGCTACACCTTC.

This clonotype appeared a few times. The J gene is TRBJ2-7, the V gene TRBV5-1, with D tentatively TRBD1 (6 bases). Germline assignment: CDR1 SGHRS and CDR2 YFSETQ. V lost 0 bases and J lost 5, with 18 bases in between. CDR3 length: 16 amino acids. CDR3 loop: CASSLARGPYGDEQYF. The CDR3 nucleotides read TGCGCCAGCAGCTTGGCCAGGGGACCGTACGGTGACGAGCAGTACTTC.

This clonotype was seen at least ten times. The chain joins TRBV5-1 to TRBJ1-6, with D tentatively TRBD1 (6 bases). The CDR3 contains 14 residues. With 0 bases removed from V and 9 bases from J, the gap between germline ends came to 10 bases. The germline CDR1 and CDR2 sequences are SGHRS and YFSETQ. CDR3 in amino acids: CASSLGQAVSPLHF. For the CDR3, the DNA is TGCGCCAGCAGCTTGGGACAGGCCGTTTCACCCCTCCACTTT.

This clonotype was seen at least ten times. The chain links TRBV9 to TRBJ1-1; D is possibly TRBD1 (6 bases). The germline V gene has CDR1 SGDLS and CDR2 YYNGEE. V lost 7 bases, J lost 3 bases, and 13 bases lay in between. The CDR3 is made up of 13 amino acids. DNA of the CDR3: TGTGCCAGCGGTCCAGGGGATGACACTGAAGCTTTCTTT. This sequence encodes CASGPGDDTEAFF.

Worth noting for this clonotype: Being one base from a much bigger clone, this may be a read error. The rearrangement joins TRBV7-2 to TRBJ2-5; unclear D gene. Germline V CDR1 and CDR2: SGHTA, FQGNSA. This CDR3 is built from 12 residues. CDR3 region: CASSLDQETRYF. The CDR3 region has the DNA TGTGCCAGCAGCTTAGACCAAGAGACCCGGTACTTC.

The chain uses TRBV7-2 and TRBJ2-5; D unclear. Trimming stripped 5 bases from V and 7 bases from J, with 17 bases between. This CDR3 is built from 14 residues. From germline, CDR1 is SGHTA and CDR2 FQGNSA. The CDR3 nucleotides are TGTGCCAGCAGCCTTCTACTGGGTTTAGGGACCCAGTACTTC. This sequence encodes CASSLLLGLGTQYF.

The rearrangement links TRBV10-3 to TRBJ1-1; maybe TRBD1 (6 bases). V lost 11 bases and J 4 bases, leaving 17 bases between the germline ends. Looked up from germline, CDR1 is ENHRY and CDR2 is SYGVKD. This CDR3 comprises 13 residues. This CDR3 is CASNLGGVTEAFF. The CDR3, as DNA: TGTGCCTCCAACCTCGGGGGCGTCACTGAAGCTTTCTTT.

This chain links TRBV29-1 with TRBJ2-1, with D maybe TRBD1 (6 bases). The CDR3 contains 14 residues. Trimming took off 7 bases at V and 0 bases at J, with 13 bases between the two ends. Germline V gene data show CDR1 as SQVTM and CDR2 as ANQGSEA. CDR3 region: CSAGQKNSYNEQFF. The CDR3 DNA is TGCAGCGCTGGACAGAAGAACTCCTACAATGAGCAGTTCTTC.

This rearrangement joins TRBV12-3 or TRBV12-4 to TRBJ2-1; D is ambiguous. The V and J ends lost 5 bases and 6 bases respectively, with 8 bases between them. This CDR3 has 12 residues. The CDR3 DNA reads TGTGCCAGCAGTGTCGACTCCAATGAGCAGTTCTTC. Protein sequence: CASSVDSNEQFF.

The J gene is TRBJ2-4, the V gene TRBV28; D is perhaps TRBD1 (6 bases). This CDR3 has 15 amino acids. Germline V gene lookup returns CDR1 MDHEN and CDR2 SYDVKM. The ends were cut back, 6 bases at V and 2 bases at J, with 14 bases in the middle. CDR3 sequence: CASSQVRGTKNIQYF. The CDR3 region has the DNA TGTGCCAGCAGCCAAGTCAGGGGAACCAAAAACATTCAGTACTTC. Looking up the rest from reference TRBV28 and TRBJ2-4 gives the full variable domain: DVKVTQSSRYLVKRTGEKVFLECVQDMDHENMFWYRQDPGLGLRLIYFSYDVKMKEKGDIPEGYSVSREKKERFSLILESASTNQTSMYLCASSQVRGTKNIQYFGAGTRLSVL.

The rearrangement uses TRBV27 and TRBJ2-1, with D perhaps assigned TRBD1 or TRBD2 (5 bases each). From germline, CDR1 is MNHEY and CDR2 SMNVEV (reference sequence). V gave up 5 bases and J gave up 0 bases, with 14 bases separating them. The CDR3 runs 16 residues. The CDR3 here is CASSGGPTSSYNEQFF. The DNA of the CDR3 is TGTGCCAGCAGTGGGGGACCCACAAGCTCCTACAATGAGCAGTTCTTC.

The chain links TRBV7-9 to TRBJ2-5; tentative D call: TRBD1 (6 bases). The ends were cut back, 5 bases at V and 3 bases at J, with 13 bases in the middle. CDR1 and CDR2 (germline): SEHNR, FQNEAQ (reference sequence). The CDR3 is made up of 14 amino acids. Written as DNA, the CDR3 is TGTGCCAGCAGCACCCTGGACAGAAAAGAGACCCAGTACTTC. Its translation is CASSTLDRKETQYF.

This clonotype has just a few counts. The chain links TRBV20-1 to TRBJ2-1, with D possibly TRBD1 on 5 matching bases. The CDR3 runs to 12 residues. Looked up from germline, CDR1 is DFQATT and CDR2 is SNEGSKA (reference sequence). V lost 3 bases to trimming and J lost 13 bases, with 16 bases between them. CDR3 sequence reads: CSARPRQGTQFF. DNA for the CDR3: TGCAGTGCTAGGCCTCGCCAGGGTACTCAGTTCTTC.

This clonotype was observed a few times. The rearrangement uses TRBV6-5 and TRBJ2-3, with D possibly being TRBD1 or TRBD2 (5 bases each). Trimming stripped 6 bases from V and 2 bases from J, with 12 bases between. This CDR3 is 14 amino acids long. CDR1 is MNHEY and CDR2 is SVGAGI in the germline V gene. CDR3 residues: CASRGVSTTDTQYF. The CDR3 nucleotides are TGTGCCAGCAGGGGGGTATCGACCACAGATACGCAGTATTTT.